A single sample gave rise to the 26 T cell receptor beta chains below, sequenced in a study of blood T cells in healthy people across ages. The authors ran a second PCR of roughly 6 to 11 cycles using a sample-barcoded 5' primer and a J-beta primer mix. TCRdb ran MiXCR on the 5' RACE reads and lists one entry per CDR3 protein. The table shows 720,000 or so distinct CDR3 sequences, with roughly 41% occurring only once. Sequences were obtained from blood. These receptors all stem from a man aged 80 or over in good health.

This clonotype was recorded a few times. This chain connects TRBV11-3 to TRBJ2-1; D is possibly TRBD2 (7 bases). Between the trimmed V and J ends, which lost 5 bases and 7 bases, there was a span of 18 bases. Per the germline V gene, CDR1 is SGHNT and CDR2 is YENEEA. The CDR3 runs to 15 residues. The CDR3 nucleotides read TGTGCCAGCAGCCTGAAGGGGGGGGTTAAGAATGAGCAGTTCTTC. Protein: CASSLKGGVKNEQFF.

Ten or more counts support this clonotype. J is TRBJ2-5 and V is TRBV4-1, with D possibly matching TRBD1 (6 bases). Germline-derived CDR1 and CDR2 are MGHRA and YSYEKL. The CDR3 consists of 15 residues. Trimming left V 4 bases short and J 4 bases short, with 16 bases between. The CDR3 here is CASSPSNRVGETQYF. In nucleotides, the CDR3 is TGCGCCAGCAGCCCGTCAAACAGGGTCGGAGAGACCCAGTACTTC.

The rearrangement uses TRBV5-6 and TRBJ1-5, with D unresolved. The germline CDR1 and CDR2 sequences are SGHDT and YYEEEE. The V and J ends lost 4 bases and 1 base respectively, with 9 bases between them. The CDR3 runs 14 residues. CDR3 region: CASSRRWSNQPQHF. DNA for the CDR3: TGTGCCAGCAGCCGACGGTGGAGCAATCAGCCCCAGCATTTT.

Of note for this clonotype: A read error is likely here: a far larger clone is one base away. V and J are TRBV7-2 and TRBJ2-5; D is undetermined. CDR1 is SGHTA and CDR2 is FQGNSA in the germline V gene. V dropped 5 bases and J dropped 4 bases, with 8 bases sitting between them. The CDR3 is 12 amino acids. CDR3 bases: TGTACCAGCAGCCCCCAACGAGAGACCCAGTACTTC. Translation gives CTSSPQRETQYF.

The rearrangement uses TRBV4-2 and TRBJ2-1; weak D call: TRBD2 (6 bases). V was cut by 0 bases and J by 3 bases, with 12 bases left in between. This CDR3 has 16 residues. Germline CDR1 reads LGHNA; CDR2 reads YNFKEQ. CDR3 sequence reads: CASSQDWGVNYNEQFF. CDR3 nucleotide sequence: TGTGCCAGCAGCCAAGATTGGGGGGTCAACTACAATGAGCAGTTCTTC.

CDR3 in DNA: TGCGCCAGCAGCCAAGATGGGGCCTCCTACGAGCAGTACTTC. Its protein is CASSQDGASYEQYF. This sequence joins TRBV4-3 and TRBJ2-7; tentative D call: TRBD1 (5 bases). The V gene lost 0 bases and the J gene lost 0 bases, with 6 bases spanning the gap. Germline V gene data show CDR1 as LGHNA and CDR2 as YSLEER. The CDR3 spans 14 residues.

In its sample, this clonotype was seen a few times. The chain combines TRBV5-1 with TRBJ2-7; TRBD1 aligns across 7 bases. Trimming took 0 bases from V and 7 from J; bases not matched to a gene: 10. This CDR3 comprises 15 residues. Germline V gene sequence: CDR1 SGHRS, CDR2 YFSETQ. The CDR3 sequence is CASSLGRDSPREQYF. The CDR3 nucleotides are TGCGCCAGCAGCTTGGGTCGGGACAGCCCCCGGGAGCAGTACTTC.

This clonotype was seen only a few times. This chain joins TRBV12-3 or TRBV12-4 and TRBJ2-7, with 8 bases identical to TRBD1. The V segment lost 7 bases and the J segment 4 bases; nucleotides outside the gene matches: 6. CDR3 length: 13 amino acids. The CDR3 DNA follows: TGTGCCAGCACCCCGGGGACAGGATACGAGCAGTACTTC. Translating it yields CASTPGTGYEQYF.

The chain links TRBV28 to TRBJ2-4; 8 bases agree with TRBD2. Matching the DNA end better, TRBJ2-7 makes the J call doubtful. In germline, CDR1 is MDHEN, CDR2 SYDVKM. The CDR3 covers 13 residues. The CDR3 reads CASSCSGGDEQYF. The DNA of the CDR3 is TGTGCCAGCAGTTGCTCCGGGGGGGACGAGCAGTACTTC.

The table lists this clonotype with many counts. The V gene is TRBV12-3 or TRBV12-4, the J gene TRBJ2-5, with 7 bases lining up with TRBD2. Losses at the gene ends were 5 bases for V and 2 bases for J; bases not matched to a gene: 14. The CDR3 consists of 17 residues. CDR3 protein: CASSTPRASGNQETQYF. DNA of the CDR3: TGTGCCAGCAGTACCCCTCGTGCGAGCGGGAATCAAGAGACCCAGTACTTC.

The chain links TRBV3-1 to TRBJ1-1; D is unresolved. This CDR3 comprises 16 residues. The ends were cut back, 0 bases at V and 4 bases at J, with 15 bases in the middle. CDR1 is LGHDT, CDR2 YNNKEL, per germline (reference sequence). As DNA, the CDR3 is TGTGCCAGCAGCCAAGAGTTAGAGGAGGGTTCCACTGAAGCTTTCTTT. Translated, it gives CASSQELEEGSTEAFF.

This clonotype has only a few counts. The gene calls are TRBV29-1 and TRBJ2-7; D not certain. Trimming pared 2 bases from V and 2 bases from J, leaving 7 bases between. The CDR3 covers 12 residues. Per germline, CDR1 SQVTM and CDR2 ANQGSEA. The CDR3 sequence: CSVEISTYEQYF. CDR3 nucleotides: TGCAGCGTTGAAATTTCTACCTACGAGCAGTACTTC.

The sample holds a few counts of this clonotype. The chain combines TRBV20-1 with TRBJ1-1; tentatively, D is TRBD1 (6 bases). Per germline, CDR1 DFQATT and CDR2 SNEGSKA (reference sequence). The CDR3 contains 15 residues. V was trimmed by 4 bases and J by 0 bases, leaving 15 bases between them. This CDR3 is CSANLRTVLNTEAFF. The CDR3 bases are TGCAGTGCTAACCTCAGGACAGTTTTGAACACTGAAGCTTTCTTT.

J is TRBJ2-4 and V is TRBV12-3 or TRBV12-4, with no clear D. This CDR3 has 18 amino acids. V lost 2 bases, J lost 7 bases, and 24 bases lay in between. CDR3 amino acids: CASSLYKGSSTAGNIQYF. The CDR3 DNA sequence: TGTGCCAGCAGTTTATATAAGGGCAGCTCAACCGCCGGGAACATTCAGTACTTC.

This chain connects TRBV5-1 to TRBJ2-3, with 11 bases matching TRBD2. V was pared by 0 bases and J by 4 bases, with 4 bases of the junction left unmatched. The germline gives CDR1 SGHRS, CDR2 YFSETQ. The CDR3 is 16 residues long. The CDR3 DNA sequence: TGCGCCAGCAGCTTGGAAGGGACTAGCGGTTCAGATACGCAGTATTTT. Protein sequence: CASSLEGTSGSDTQYF.

J is TRBJ2-1 and V is TRBV12-5; the match to TRBD2 covers 11 bases. The J call is doubtful: the DNA matches TRBJ2-7 better. Germline V gene lookup returns CDR1 LGHNT and CDR2 FRNRAP. The CDR3 is made up of 15 amino acids. CDR3 residues: CASGTSGSSHNEQYF. In DNA form, the CDR3 reads TGTGCTAGTGGAACTAGCGGGAGTTCCCACAATGAGCAGTACTTC.

The chain employs TRBV20-1 and TRBJ2-7; D perhaps matches TRBD2 (5 bases). This CDR3 spans 14 amino acids. From germline, CDR1 is DFQATT and CDR2 SNEGSKA (reference sequence). V was trimmed by 1 base and J by 4 bases, leaving 14 bases between them. The CDR3 sequence: CSARGIDGLYEQYF. DNA for the CDR3: TGCAGTGCTAGAGGAATCGACGGACTGTACGAGCAGTACTTC.

The rearrangement links TRBV27 to TRBJ2-5; the D is unclear. CDR1 and CDR2 (germline): MNHEY, SMNVEV (reference sequence). The CDR3 extends over 14 amino acids. The V end was cut by 0 bases, the J end by 11 bases, with 16 bases between. DNA of the CDR3: TGTGCCAGCAGTTTATCCGGACCCACCTGTGAGCAGTACTTC. As protein: CASSLSGPTCEQYF.

This clonotype was picked up a small number of times. V gene TRBV4-1 combines with J gene TRBJ2-7; D might be TRBD2 (5 bases). CDR1 and CDR2 (germline): MGHRA, YSYEKL. The CDR3 contains 13 residues. V lost 4 bases and J 3 bases, leaving 10 bases between the germline ends. CDR3 sequence reads: CASSRERNYEQYF. As DNA, the CDR3 is TGCGCCAGCAGCCGGGAGAGGAACTACGAGCAGTACTTC.

This clonotype was seen only a few times. The V gene is TRBV18, the J gene TRBJ2-7; weak D call: TRBD2 (6 bases). The germline CDR1 and CDR2 sequences are KGHSH and LQKENI. The V and J ends lost 3 bases and 1 base respectively, with 16 bases between them. The CDR3 has 16 amino acids. The CDR3 here is CASSPGTSTKSYEQYF. CDR3 in DNA: TGTGCCAGCTCACCCGGAACTAGCACGAAGTCCTACGAGCAGTACTTC.

The chain carries TRBV2 and TRBJ2-2, with 10 bases aligning to TRBD1. Germline loops: CDR1 SNHLY, CDR2 FYNNEI. The CDR3 contains 18 residues. The J segment lost 3 bases and the V segment lost 0 bases, leaving 7 bases of the junction unmatched. This CDR3 reads CASSEARGTGVHTGELFF. DNA of the CDR3: TGTGCCAGCAGTGAAGCGCGGGGGACAGGGGTTCACACCGGGGAGCTGTTTTTT.

The gene calls are TRBV10-1 and TRBJ1-1, with 7 bases that match TRBD1. Unmatched junction bases numbered 11, after V lost 6 bases and J lost 7 bases. The CDR3 runs to 14 residues. CDR1 is WNHNN, CDR2 SYGVQD, per germline (reference sequence). CDR3 DNA: TGCGCCAGCAGCGGCGGGGACAGATGGGGTGAAGCTTTCTTT. Translated: CASSGGDRWGEAFF.

The gene calls are TRBV7-9 and TRBJ2-2; the D gene is possibly TRBD2 (6 bases). V gave up 7 bases and J gave up 0 bases, with 12 bases separating them. Looked up from germline, CDR1 is SEHNR and CDR2 is FQNEAQ (reference sequence). The CDR3 loop spans 15 amino acids. In DNA form, the CDR3 reads TGTGCCAGCAACCTCCAGCGGGCGAACACCGGGGAGCTGTTTTTT. Translation: CASNLQRANTGELFF.

This chain joins TRBV2 and TRBJ2-7, with 8 bases aligning to TRBD2. The CDR3 sequence is 14 residues long. Germline-derived CDR1 and CDR2 are SNHLY and FYNNEI. The V segment lost 6 bases and the J segment 3 bases; nucleotides outside the gene matches: 7. Written as DNA, the CDR3 is TGTGCCAGCAGCTATACTAGCGGACACTACGAGCAGTACTTC. Its translation: CASSYTSGHYEQYF.

This clonotype was counted only a few times. V usage is TRBV7-2 and J usage is TRBJ2-3; no definite D call. V dropped 1 base and J dropped 1 base, with 15 bases sitting between them. Germline V CDR1 and CDR2: SGHTA, FQGNSA. The CDR3 consists of 17 residues. CDR3 nucleotides: TGTGCCAGCAGCTTAGTGGGCGGTGGATCTGGCACAGATACGCAGTATTTT. It specifies CASSLVGGGSGTDTQYF.

This clonotype has a count of ten or more. DNA of the CDR3: TGCAGCGTTGCCCGGACAGATAACTACGAGCAGTACTTC. Protein product: CSVARTDNYEQYF. The chain employs TRBV29-1 and TRBJ2-7, with D possibly being TRBD1 (6 bases). Between the trimmed V and J ends, which lost 4 bases and 3 bases, there was a span of 13 bases. The CDR3 covers 13 residues. The V gene's germline CDR1 is SQVTM and CDR2 ANQGSEA.